The 5 T cell receptor beta chains listed next were all sequenced from one sample in a study of blood T cell repertoires in COVID-19. Some clones are missing from TCRdb's copy, which holds only in-frame ones; the method was immunoSEQ multiplex PCR. The sample records about 220,000 clones, 75% to 90% being singletons. Source material: peripheral blood. The receptors derive from a human donor in a cohort sampled during active COVID-19.

This chain joins TRBV7-8 and TRBJ2-1; TRBD2 matches at 15 bases. CDR3 length: 14 amino acids. V lost 5 bases to trimming and J lost 9 bases; unmatched junction nucleotides: 2. Germline CDR1 reads SGHVS; CDR2 reads FQNEAQ. CDR3 nucleotide sequence: TGTGCCAGCAGCACGGGACTAGCGGGAGGTGAGCAGTTCTTC. Translation: CASSTGLAGGEQFF.

This clone was observed a few times. The rearrangement links TRBV18 to TRBJ2-7; the match to TRBD2 covers 12 bases. With V trimmed by 10 bases and J by 3 bases, 4 bases remained unmatched. The CDR3 runs 13 residues. Germline CDR1 and CDR2: KGHSH and LQKENI. The CDR3 region is CATQLAGGYEQYF. DNA of the CDR3: TGTGCCACCCAACTAGCGGGGGGCTACGAGCAGTACTTC.

This clone has a single count. The genes are TRBV7-2 and TRBJ2-1; TRBD2 agrees at 13 bases. The length of the CDR3 is 15 residues. Germline loops: CDR1 SGHTA, CDR2 FQGNSA. V lost 5 bases to trimming and J lost 7 bases; unmatched junction nucleotides: 5. CDR3 nucleotide sequence: TGTGCCAGCAGCGTAGGACTAGCGGGAGTGAATGAGCAGTTCTTC. This sequence encodes CASSVGLAGVNEQFF. Filled out from reference TRBV7-2 and TRBJ2-1, the complete variable domain reads GAGVSQSPSNKVTEKGKDVELRCDPISGHTALYWYRQSLGQGLEFLIYFQGNSAPDKSGLPSDRFSAERTGGSVSTLTIQRTQQEDSAVYLCASSVGLAGVNEQFFGPGTRLTVL.

This chain connects TRBV11-2 to TRBJ1-1; a weak D match, TRBD1 (6 bases). The germline V gene encodes CDR1 SGHAT and CDR2 FQNNGV. The ends were cut back, 5 bases at V and 1 base at J, with 11 bases in the middle. This CDR3 is 14 amino acids long. CDR3 sequence: CASSTGQQNTEAFF. In nucleotides, the CDR3 is TGTGCCAGCAGCACCGGACAGCAGAACACTGAAGCTTTCTTT.

This clone has just a few counts. The chain joins TRBV4-2 to TRBJ2-2; the D gene is possibly TRBD2 (5 bases). The CDR3 has 14 residues. Trimming cost V 0 bases and J 5 bases, with 7 bases left between them. Germline loops: CDR1 LGHNA, CDR2 YNFKEQ. CDR3 protein: CASSQEGGTGELFF. CDR3 nucleotide sequence: TGTGCCAGCAGCCAAGAGGGCGGGACCGGGGAGCTGTTTTTT.